This entry lists 8 T cell receptor beta chains sequenced from one sample in a study of molecular identifiers for immune sequencing clone quantification. TCRdb re-called the PCR reads through MiXCR, storing one row per CDR3 protein. Counted here are 65,000 or so distinct CDR3 sequences, approximately 17% occurring once; the ten biggest clones make up roughly 1.6%. The sequencing sample was made of naive CD8+ T cells from blood, with Jurkat cell RNA spiked in. The sample's subset: FACS-sorted CD8+CD4-CCR7+CD45RA+ naive T cells. Every receptor here comes from a human donor in good health. Some libraries in this study had Jurkat cell RNA spiked in.

Details on this clonotype: A much larger clone lies a single base off, so this may be a read error. The chain links TRBV5-6 to TRBJ2-5; possibly TRBD2 for D (5 bases). Germline lookup yields CDR1 SGHDT and CDR2 YYEEEE. Trimming stripped 4 bases from V and 5 bases from J, with 12 bases between. The CDR3 has 13 residues. The CDR3 bases are TGTGCCAGCAGCACCCGGACTGGGGAGACCCAGTACTTC. Its translation is CASSTRTGETQYF.

This rearrangement joins TRBV7-8 to TRBJ2-6; maybe TRBD1 (5 bases). Germline lookup yields CDR1 SGHVS and CDR2 FQNEAQ. V dropped 2 bases and J dropped 18 bases, with 20 bases sitting between them. This CDR3 has 14 residues. The DNA of the CDR3 is TGTGCCAGCAGCTTATTACATGGGGCCAACGCCCAGACTTTC. As protein: CASSLLHGANAQTF. The full variable domain, with the rest looked up from reference TRBV7-8 and TRBJ2-6, is GAGVSQSPRYKVAKRGQDVALRCDPISGHVSLFWYQQALGQGPEFLTYFQNEAQLDKSGLPSDRFFAERPEGSVSTLKIQRTQQEDSAVYLCASSLLHGANAQTFGAGSRLTVL.

With respect to this clonotype: This may arise from a read error, as a much more abundant clone is one base away. The chain employs TRBV20-1 and TRBJ2-2, with D possibly matching TRBD2 (6 bases). The germline V and J ends were trimmed by 0 bases and 7 bases, with 15 bases remaining between them. This CDR3 is 15 amino acids long. CDR1 is DFQATT and CDR2 is SNEGSKA in the germline V gene (reference sequence). The DNA for the CDR3 is TGCAGTGCTAGAGATCACGGGAGTGTAGGCGGGGAGCTGTTTTTT. This translates into CSARDHGSVGGELFF.

This clonotype occurred many times. V usage is TRBV30 and J usage is TRBJ1-1; no clear D gene. From germline, CDR1 is GTSNPN and CDR2 SVGIG (reference sequence). The V gene lost 2 bases and the J gene lost 1 base, with 8 bases spanning the gap. The CDR3 has 13 amino acids. The CDR3 region is CAWSWHSNTEAFF. The CDR3 DNA sequence: TGTGCCTGGAGTTGGCATTCGAACACTGAAGCTTTCTTT.

This clonotype was counted ten times or more. The chain employs TRBV7-3 and TRBJ2-4; D ambiguous. V gave up 2 bases and J gave up 1 base, with 9 bases separating them. The germline V gene has CDR1 SGHTA and CDR2 FQGTGA. The CDR3 is made up of 15 amino acids. CDR3 amino acids: CASSLGVGAKNIQYF. CDR3 nucleotide sequence: TGTGCCAGCAGCTTAGGCGTCGGGGCCAAAAACATTCAGTACTTC.

This clonotype was seen repeatedly, ten times or more. V gene TRBV27 combines with J gene TRBJ2-7; 16 bases fit TRBD2. After removal of 5 bases from V and 7 bases from J, the junction contained 23 bases not matched to a gene. Germline assignment: CDR1 MNHEY and CDR2 SMNVEV (reference sequence). The CDR3 loop spans 21 amino acids. The CDR3 protein is CASSLYSPGLAGGPWRREQYF. The CDR3 DNA reads as TGTGCCAGCAGTCTCTATTCCCCGGGACTAGCGGGAGGGCCCTGGCGGAGGGAGCAGTACTTC.

Worth noting for this clonotype: A read error is likely here: a far larger clone is one base away. This chain links TRBV7-9 with TRBJ2-3; the D is unclear. The J call may be faulty, since TRBJ1-5 better matches the DNA end. The CDR3 is made up of 11 amino acids. Germline V gene sequence: CDR1 SEHNR, CDR2 FQNEAQ (reference sequence). The DNA of the CDR3 is TGTGCCAGCAGCATAACAGATACGCAGCATTTT. Its translation is CASSITDTQHF.

This clonotype occurred many times. The chain carries TRBV18 and TRBJ2-7; TRBD1 agrees at 8 bases. The CDR3 length is 13 residues. The V and J ends lost 1 base and 5 bases, in that order; junction bases with no gene match: 1. The V gene's germline CDR1 is KGHSH and CDR2 LQKENI. The CDR3 loop reads CASSPLDRDEQYF. The CDR3 region has the DNA TGTGCCAGCTCACCACTGGACAGGGACGAGCAGTACTTC.